This T cell receptor (beta chain) was retrieved from a study of cytomegalovirus exposure and HLA in healthy donors. Findings and caveats of the study: Across donors, presence/absence analyses took sequencing depth to be roughly uniform. In an earlier analysis, most TCR beta V segments were productive about 87% or about 30% of the time. Accurate prediction of most subjects' HLA-A and HLA-B alleles from TCR beta sequences was reported.

Amplification used 60 Vbeta primers and 13 Jbeta primers. Clones were sequenced by immunoSEQ multiplex PCR, and TCRdb holds only the in-frame ones, with some missing. The profile shows 75,000 to 100,000 clones, 7.6% of them singletons. With 5 bases removed from V and 3 bases from J, the gap between germline ends came to 13 bases. The CDR3 runs to 14 residues. Germline V gives CDR1 MNHNS, CDR2 SASEGT. Only a few counts were recorded for this clone. Its antigen is currently unknown. The donors comprised healthy bone marrow donors. Sequencing used PBMCs. J is TRBJ1-1 and V is TRBV6-1; TRBD1 is a possible D gene (6 bases). The receptor's source is a man aged 50 to 60 in good health and CMV-seronegative. This chain's CDR3 is CASSHREGDTEAFF. For the CDR3, the DNA is TGTGCCAGCAGTCACAGGGAGGGCGACACTGAAGCTTTCTTT.